Presented here are 11 T cell receptor beta chains from one specimen sequenced in a study of a mutant IDH1 vaccine in newly diagnosed glioma. Sequencing was performed with immunoSEQ multiplex PCR; in TCRdb, only in-frame clones are kept and a portion is missing. This sample yields about 34,000 clones, of which more than 80% are seen a single time; approximately 5.1% belongs to the top ten. Stated time point: week 47, end of study. Vaccination comprised doses that each held 300 ug of mutant IDH1 20-mer peptide, plus topical imiquimod. Which antigens these TCRs recognize remains unknown. The starting material was PBMCs, obtained from a glioma patient whose treatment included an IDH1 peptide vaccine. The receptors stem from a woman in her 40s with glioma.

The V gene is TRBV7-3, the J gene TRBJ1-2, with D maybe TRBD1 (6 bases). V gave up 5 bases and J gave up 2 bases, with 12 bases separating them. In germline, CDR1 is SGHTA, CDR2 FQGTGA. The CDR3 loop spans 14 amino acids. The CDR3 sequence: CASSPTGPNYGYTF. The CDR3 DNA sequence: TGTGCCAGCAGCCCAACAGGGCCGAACTATGGCTACACCTTC. Drawing the rest from reference TRBV7-3 and TRBJ1-2, the complete variable domain is GAGVSQTPSNKVTEKGKYVELRCDPISGHTALYWYRQSLGQGPEFLIYFQGTGAADDSGLPNDRFFAVRPEGSVSTLKIQRTERGDSAVYLCASSPTGPNYGYTFGSGTRLTVV.

The chain has TRBV5-1 and TRBJ2-7; 9 nucleotides line up with TRBD1. CDR1 and CDR2 (germline): SGHRS, YFSETQ. V lost 2 bases and J lost 1; bases outside the gene matches: 13. The CDR3 totals 18 residues. The CDR3: CASSFVLGQGFSSYEQYF. CDR3 sequence (DNA): TGCGCCAGCAGCTTTGTTTTGGGACAGGGATTTAGTTCCTACGAGCAGTACTTC.

This chain links TRBV10-3 with TRBJ2-5; 14 bases are a match to TRBD2. Trimming removed 3 bases from V and 1 base from J; junction bases left unmatched: 4. Germline V CDR1 and CDR2: ENHRY, SYGVKD. This CDR3 is 17 amino acids long. The CDR3 region has the DNA TGTGCCATCAGTGAAAGGGGACTAGCGGGGGCCCAAGAGACCCAGTACTTC. Encoded protein: CAISERGLAGAQETQYF.

The chain links TRBV5-6 to TRBJ2-1; a possible D gene is TRBD1 (6 bases). V was pared by 3 bases and J by 3 bases, with 16 bases between. Germline V CDR1 and CDR2: SGHDT, YYEEEE. The CDR3 sequence is 16 residues long. CDR3 sequence: CASSSQTGQLYNEQFF. CDR3 in DNA: TGTGCCAGCAGCTCCCAGACAGGACAACTCTACAATGAGCAGTTCTTC. The whole variable domain, filled in from reference TRBV5-6 and TRBJ2-1, reads DAGVTQSPTHLIKTRGQQVTLRCSPKSGHDTVSWYQQALGQGPQFIFQYYEEEERQRGNFPDRFSGHQFPNYSSELNVNALLLGDSALYLCASSSQTGQLYNEQFFGPGTRLTVL.

The chain has TRBV6-5 and TRBJ1-4; 8 nucleotides match TRBD1. V lost 5 bases to trimming and J lost 7 bases; unmatched junction nucleotides: 6. The CDR3 totals 14 residues. Germline V lookup: CDR1 MNHEY, CDR2 SVGAGI. The CDR3 is CASSPDREGEKLFF. The DNA of the CDR3 is TGTGCCAGCAGTCCGGACAGGGAGGGTGAAAAACTGTTTTTT.

The chain couples TRBV5-4 to TRBJ1-2, with TRBD1 identical over 7 bases. The CDR3 sequence is 14 residues long. CDR1 is SGHNT, CDR2 YYREEE, per germline (reference sequence). The V segment lost 0 bases and the J segment 8 bases; nucleotides outside the gene matches: 7. As DNA, the CDR3 is TGTGCCAGCAGCTTGGCGGACAGGCCAGTGGGCTACACCTTC. Residues: CASSLADRPVGYTF.

This clone was counted a single time. CDR3 loop: CASKGQGGQGGYTF. CDR3 coding DNA: TGTGCCAGCAAGGGACAGGGGGGACAAGGCGGCTACACCTTC. This chain uses TRBV2 with TRBJ1-2; TRBD1 matches at 11 bases. Germline V gives CDR1 SNHLY, CDR2 FYNNEI. V was clipped by 7 bases and J by 8 bases; unmatched bases: 9. The CDR3 spans 14 residues. Complete variable domain (other parts from reference TRBV2 and TRBJ1-2): EPEVTQTPSHQVTQMGQEVILRCVPISNHLYFYWYRQILGQKVEFLVSFYNNEISEKSEIFDDQFSVERPDGSNFTLKIRSTKLEDSAMYFCASKGQGGQGGYTFGSGTRLTVV.

This rearrangement joins TRBV4-3 to TRBJ1-1, with a weak D call TRBD1 (5 bases). With 0 bases removed from V and 2 bases from J, the gap between germline ends came to 16 bases. The CDR3 runs to 17 residues. Germline V gene lookup returns CDR1 LGHNA and CDR2 YSLEER. CDR3 sequence reads: CASSQDLRSGRNTEAFF. DNA for the CDR3: TGCGCCAGCAGCCAAGATCTTAGGTCGGGGCGTAACACTGAAGCTTTCTTT.

The rearrangement links TRBV7-3 to TRBJ2-2; TRBD1 agrees at 9 bases. The V segment lost 3 bases and the J segment 4 bases; nucleotides outside the gene matches: 3. Germline assignment: CDR1 SGHTA and CDR2 FQGTGA. This CDR3 region has 15 residues. CDR3 in DNA: TGTGCCAGCAGCTTCACAGGGGGCAGCACCGGGGAGCTGTTTTTT. It translates to CASSFTGGSTGELFF.

The chain recombines TRBV6-4 with TRBJ1-2, with D possibly being TRBD1 (5 bases). The V gene's germline CDR1 is MRHNA and CDR2 SNTAGT. The length of the CDR3 is 14 residues. The V end was cut by 3 bases, the J end by 5 bases, with 13 bases between. In nucleotides, the CDR3 is TGTGCCAGCAGTGAGACAGCGGAGAGTTATGGCTACACCTTC. Translating gives CASSETAESYGYTF.

The chain carries TRBV30 and TRBJ1-2; TRBD1 is a possible D gene (5 bases). Germline V gene lookup returns CDR1 GTSNPN and CDR2 SVGIG (reference sequence). This CDR3 spans 13 amino acids. Between the trimmed V and J ends, which lost 6 bases and 4 bases, there was a span of 15 bases. CDR3 nucleotide sequence: TGTGCCTGCACCCGGGACGCAAGCTATGGCTACACCTTC. Its protein product is CACTRDASYGYTF.